Listed here are 3 T cell receptor beta chains from one sample, sequenced in a study of T cell responses to AZD1222 COVID-19 vaccine. Repertoires were generated with immunoSEQ multiplex PCR, while TCRdb's copy carries only in-frame clones and drops some. The table includes 75,000 to 95,000 clones, more than 85% detected once. The input for sequencing was peripheral blood, taken 28 days after the second AZD1222 dose. Every receptor here comes from an adult who received the AZD1222 COVID-19 vaccine.

V gene TRBV6-5 combines with J gene TRBJ1-4; 10 nucleotides line up with TRBD1. V lost 2 bases, J lost 4 bases, and 4 bases stayed unmatched. The CDR3 runs to 16 residues. Germline V gene data show CDR1 as MNHEY and CDR2 as SVGAGI. The CDR3: CASSYTGQGVNEKLFF. The DNA of the CDR3 is TGTGCCAGCAGTTACACAGGACAGGGGGTTAATGAAAAACTGTTTTTT.

This clone occurred a few times. V is TRBV5-1 and J is TRBJ2-1; no clear D. Germline CDR1 reads SGHRS; CDR2 reads YFSETQ. The CDR3 runs to 12 residues. Trimming took 1 base from V and 7 from J, leaving 6 bases between them. CDR3 in DNA: TGCGCCAGCAGCTTGTCAAGGAATGAGCAGTTCTTC. Translating gives CASSLSRNEQFF.

V is TRBV7-9 and J is TRBJ1-1; no reliable D call. Trimming left V 2 bases short and J 4 bases short, with 8 bases between. Germline V lookup: CDR1 SEHNR, CDR2 FQNEAQ (reference sequence). This CDR3 comprises 13 residues. The CDR3: CASSLKGGTEAFF. The CDR3 nucleotides read TGTGCCAGCAGCTTAAAGGGAGGCACTGAAGCTTTCTTT.